Listed below are T cell receptor beta chains from one sample, sequenced in a study of blood T cell repertoires in COVID-19. Method: immunoSEQ multiplex PCR; TCRdb's copy keeps in-frame clones and lacks some. The repertoire consists of about 350,000 clones, with 88% occurring once and the leading ten covering approximately 1%. Sequenced input: PBMCs or T cells enriched from blood (not recorded which). Source of these receptors: a woman aged 30 to 39 who had been exposed to COVID-19. Each CDR3 is given without its conserved first and last residue.

V gene	J gene	CDR3 protein
TRBV6-4	TRBJ2-1	ASSRGQGRNEQF
TRBV30	TRBJ1-6	AWGPSSGWSSPLH
TRBV9	TRBJ2-3	ASSEEAGTGTDTQY
TRBV6-2/TRBV6-3	TRBJ1-6	ASSYLPPRISYNSPLH
TRBV28	TRBJ1-2	ASSLPGQFNYGYT
TRBV24-1	TRBJ2-5	ATSDAGTSQETQY
TRBV30	TRBJ1-5	AWSAGSPGNQPQH
TRBV7-3	TRBJ2-1	ASSLNKAYSYNEQF
TRBV27	TRBJ2-1	ASTSSGEGPPYNEQF
TRBV3-1/TRBV3-2	TRBJ1-2	ASSRGTGGGYGYT
TRBV21-1	TRBJ2-1	ASSKLRMVYNEQF
TRBV19	TRBJ1-6	ASSPTGGSNSPLH
TRBV9	TRBJ1-2	ASSVGQKDLSGYT